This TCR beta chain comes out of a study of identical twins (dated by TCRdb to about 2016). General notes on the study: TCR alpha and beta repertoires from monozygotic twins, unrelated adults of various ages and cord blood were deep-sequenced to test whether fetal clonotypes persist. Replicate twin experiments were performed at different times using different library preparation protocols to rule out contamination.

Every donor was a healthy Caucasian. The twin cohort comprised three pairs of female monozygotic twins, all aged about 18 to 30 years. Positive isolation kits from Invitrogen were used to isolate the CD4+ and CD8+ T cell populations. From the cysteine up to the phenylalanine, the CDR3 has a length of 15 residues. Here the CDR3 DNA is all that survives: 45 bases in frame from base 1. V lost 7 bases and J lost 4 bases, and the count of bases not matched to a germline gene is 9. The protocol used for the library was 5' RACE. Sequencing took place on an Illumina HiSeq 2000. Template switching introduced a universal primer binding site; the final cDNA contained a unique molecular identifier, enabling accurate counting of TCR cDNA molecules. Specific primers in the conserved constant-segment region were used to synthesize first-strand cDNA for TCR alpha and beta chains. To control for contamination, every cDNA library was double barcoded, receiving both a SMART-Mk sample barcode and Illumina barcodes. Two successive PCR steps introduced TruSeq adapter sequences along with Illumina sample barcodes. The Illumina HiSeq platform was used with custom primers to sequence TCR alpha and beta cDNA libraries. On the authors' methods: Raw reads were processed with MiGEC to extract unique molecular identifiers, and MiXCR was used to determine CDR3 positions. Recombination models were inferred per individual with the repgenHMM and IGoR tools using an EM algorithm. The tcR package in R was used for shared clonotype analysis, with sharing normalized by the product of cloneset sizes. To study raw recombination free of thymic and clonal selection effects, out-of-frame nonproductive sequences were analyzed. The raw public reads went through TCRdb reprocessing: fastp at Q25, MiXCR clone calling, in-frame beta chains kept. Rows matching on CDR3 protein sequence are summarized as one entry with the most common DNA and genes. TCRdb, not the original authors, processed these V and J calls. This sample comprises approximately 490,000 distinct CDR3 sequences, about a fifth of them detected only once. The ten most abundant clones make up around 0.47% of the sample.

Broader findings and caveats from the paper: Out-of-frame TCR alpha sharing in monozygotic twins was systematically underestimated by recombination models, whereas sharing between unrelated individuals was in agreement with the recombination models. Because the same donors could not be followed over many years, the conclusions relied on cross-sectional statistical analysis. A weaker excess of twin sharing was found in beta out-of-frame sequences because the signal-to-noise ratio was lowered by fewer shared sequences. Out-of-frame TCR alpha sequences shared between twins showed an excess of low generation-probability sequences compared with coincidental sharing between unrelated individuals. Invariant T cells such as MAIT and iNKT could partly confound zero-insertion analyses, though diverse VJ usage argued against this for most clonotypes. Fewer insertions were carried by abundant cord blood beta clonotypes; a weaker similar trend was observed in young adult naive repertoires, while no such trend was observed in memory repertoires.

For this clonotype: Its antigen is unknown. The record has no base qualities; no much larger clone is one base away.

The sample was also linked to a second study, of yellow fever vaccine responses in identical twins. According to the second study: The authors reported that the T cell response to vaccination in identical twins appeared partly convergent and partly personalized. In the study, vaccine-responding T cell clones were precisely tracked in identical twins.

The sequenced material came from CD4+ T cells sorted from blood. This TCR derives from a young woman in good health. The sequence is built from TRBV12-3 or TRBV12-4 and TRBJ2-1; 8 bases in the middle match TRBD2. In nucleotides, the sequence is TGTGCCAGCACGCCGGGAGGGGTAAGGTACAATGAGCAGTTCTTC. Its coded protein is CASTPGGVRYNEQFF.